The T cell receptor beta chain under discussion was sequenced for a study of shared clonotypes between healthy human individuals. Across the study: Aged between 18 and 49, the donors were a couple of women and three men.

Per the authors' pipeline: Junction-only immunoSEQ data arrived without quality scores, meaning filtering differed. The data were produced by immunoSEQ multiplex PCR, yet TCRdb's version contains in-frame clones alone and is incomplete. V, J and clone size are taken as reported in that table, and D and trimming were inferred from the DNA itself. This table holds about 490,000 clones, around 78% found once. Comments on this clone: Antigen unknown.

The study's findings and limits: The donor pool, a small one, limited the genetic and exposure-history diversity represented.

This CDR3 has 15 amino acids. Germline V gene data show CDR1 as MNHEY and CDR2 as SVGAGI. V was pared by 3 bases and J by 2 bases, with 4 bases of the junction left unmatched. Each of the donors was a healthy adult who was HIV-negative and had not had a recent acute infection or vaccination. The source is a middle-aged woman in good health. Some clones in this sample may be carry-over from other donors' samples. J is TRBJ2-3 and V is TRBV6-5; 8 bases fit TRBD2. The specimen was PBMCs. CDR3 region: CASSYGREATDTQYF. The CDR3 nucleotides are TGTGCCAGCAGTTATGGGCGGGAGGCCACAGATACGCAGTATTTT.